The source of this T cell receptor (beta chain) is a study of blood T cell dynamics during melanoma immunotherapy. The wider study: Metastatic melanoma patients received first-line pembrolizumab or nivolumab plus ipilimumab. Study findings and constraints: It remained unknown if the driving T cell clones were melanoma-specific. PBMC repertoires of eventual disease-control patients split at W3 into clonality or diversity gains.

Time point described: week 3, after first cycle of checkpoint inhibitor. The CDR3 has 16 residues. V was cut by 3 bases and J by 1 base, with 13 bases left in between. Germline V gene sequence: CDR1 MDHEN, CDR2 SYDVKM. Every bulk PBMC sample received the same 350 ng of DNA. TCRdb's table, derived via immunoSEQ multiplex PCR, lists solely in-frame clones and lacks some. The sample has more than 15,000 clones, roughly nine tenths seen once. Comments on this clone: Its cognate antigen is unknown.

This sequence originates from a human donor with melanoma. This chain uses TRBV28 with TRBJ1-5; D is undetermined. Source: blood, taken from a patient treated with checkpoint blockade. The CDR3 nucleotides are TGTGCCAGCAGTTTGGCCAGTCAAGGGAGCAATCAGCCCCAGCATTTT. Protein sequence: CASSLASQGSNQPQHF.